This TCR beta chain derives from a study of blood T cell repertoires in COVID-19 (dated by TCRdb to 2020 to 2022). Regarding the complete study: Collaborator samples came from the United States, Italy and Spain and covered acute and convalescent phases of COVID-19. The material from the prospective study consisted of cDNA or gDNA derived from T cells, B-cell-depleted T cells, or PBMCs. The dataset comprised deeply sampled blood TCRbeta repertoires from subjects exposed to, actively infected with, or recovered from COVID-19. The repertoires were released in a freely available public database intended as a resource for research on the immune response to SARS-CoV-2. The samples were drawn from the first 160 participants of the ongoing ImmuneRACE study and from 1,254 subjects provided by 6 global collaborators. Nearly every sample came with metadata listing a de-identified subject ID, COVID-19 status, age in years and sex. Where available, HLA class I and class II types were obtained from metadata supplied by the sample provider rather than from assay-based typing. The paper's findings and limits, for the study overall: The amount of clinical and demographic metadata varied by source and participant and was provided uncurated.

A note on this clone: This receptor's antigen is unknown. No much larger clonotype is one base removed from it; base qualities were not supplied.

Collaborating institutions collected whole blood in K2EDTA tubes following their own protocols. For TCRbeta analysis, collaborators shipped samples in one of three forms: frozen whole blood, isolated PBMCs, or DNA extracted from either of those sample types. TCRbeta CDR3 regions were amplified from genomic DNA by means of the immunoSEQ Assay, a bias-controlled multiplex PCR. The original methods were these. Within the assay, amplification of reference gene primers was used to estimate how many nucleated cells each sample contained. Sequence reads were collapsed and filtered to measure the absolute abundance of every unique TCRbeta CDR3 rearrangement. For each sample, productive Simpson clonality was calculated by taking the square root of Simpson's diversity index across productive rearrangements. The table comes from immuneACCESS by way of TCRdb, which keeps in-frame sequences with V and J called. Part of the clones is missing from these tables; in studies checked, under half for an unresolved V gene and the rest for unknown reasons. V and J calls plus clone size are reproduced from that table; the DNA served to infer D and trimming. For this sample there are about 160,000 clones; under 85% appear just once. The ten largest account for roughly 3.5% of the sample.

The CDR3 goes from the cysteine to the phenylalanine over 15 residues. The CDR3 DNA has 45 bases and is translated from base 1. The germline V gene yields MNHEY for CDR1 and SVGAGI for CDR2. V ends up 2 bases short and J 4 bases short, with an unmatched junction base count of 7. This clonotype was sampled from a woman aged 80 or over with acute or convalescent COVID-19. The V and J segments used are TRBV6-5 and TRBJ2-5, with 7 bases in between that match TRBD2. The sample taken for sequencing was peripheral blood. The bases are TGTGCCAGCAGTTACAGTGCGGGAGTAGGAGAGACCCAGTACTTC. Protein translation: CASSYSAGVGETQYF.